This paragraph covers one T cell receptor beta chain sequence. Antigen unknown. The data derive from a study of blood T cells in healthy people across ages. A second 7 to 11 cycle PCR used barcoded and J-beta primers. Every cDNA molecule bore a tag from a template-switch adaptor containing 12 random nucleotides. TCRdb passed the 5' RACE reads through MiXCR, listing each CDR3 protein once. The sample lists over a million distinct CDR3 sequences; under 55% were seen once. The CDR3 covers 14 residues. Germline CDR1 reads SGHRS; CDR2 reads YFSETQ. V was clipped by 4 bases and J by 1 base, with 12 bases between them. Study results and limitations: Significant beta diversity loss was already apparent by age approximately 40, declining roughly linearly. Calculation of diversity from one million T cells yielded estimates considered to be underestimates. Naive T cell percentage by flow cytometry tracked strongly with beta diversity.

The clonotype was recovered from a woman aged 18-29 years in good health. The rearrangement links TRBV5-1 to TRBJ2-7; tentatively, D is TRBD2 (5 bases). Material for sequencing was blood. DNA for the CDR3: TGCGCCAGCAGCGTGGAGGCAGAGTCCTACGAGCAGTACTTC. Protein: CASSVEAESYEQYF.